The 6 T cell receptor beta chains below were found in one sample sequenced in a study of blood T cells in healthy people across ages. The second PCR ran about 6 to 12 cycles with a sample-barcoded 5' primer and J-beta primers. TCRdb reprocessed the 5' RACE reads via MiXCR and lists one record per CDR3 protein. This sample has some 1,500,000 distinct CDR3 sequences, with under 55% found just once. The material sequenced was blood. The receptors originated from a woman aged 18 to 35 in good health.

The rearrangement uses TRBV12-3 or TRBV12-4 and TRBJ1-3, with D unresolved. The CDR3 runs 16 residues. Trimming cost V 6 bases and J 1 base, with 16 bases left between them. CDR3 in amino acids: CASSPQWVGSGNTIYF. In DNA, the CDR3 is TGTGCCAGCAGCCCACAGTGGGTTGGATCTGGAAACACCATATATTTT.

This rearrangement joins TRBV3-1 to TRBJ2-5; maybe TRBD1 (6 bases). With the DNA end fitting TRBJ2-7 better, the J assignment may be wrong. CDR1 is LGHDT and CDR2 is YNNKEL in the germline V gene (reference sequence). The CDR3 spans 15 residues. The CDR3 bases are TGTGCCAGCAGCCACCCAAGGGACACCCACTACGAGCAGTACTTC. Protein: CASSHPRDTHYEQYF.

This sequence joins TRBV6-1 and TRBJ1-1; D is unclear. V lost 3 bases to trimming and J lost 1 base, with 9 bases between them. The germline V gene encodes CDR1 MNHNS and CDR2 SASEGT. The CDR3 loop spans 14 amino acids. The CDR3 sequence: CASSDFPENTEAFF. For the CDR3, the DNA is TGTGCCAGCAGTGACTTTCCAGAGAACACTGAAGCTTTCTTT.

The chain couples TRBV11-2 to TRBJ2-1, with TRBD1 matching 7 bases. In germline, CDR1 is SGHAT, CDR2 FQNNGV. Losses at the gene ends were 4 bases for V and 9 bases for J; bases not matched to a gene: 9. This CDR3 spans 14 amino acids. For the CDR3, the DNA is TGTGCCAGCAGCTCCAGGACAGGAGAAATTGAGCAGTTCTTC. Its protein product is CASSSRTGEIEQFF.

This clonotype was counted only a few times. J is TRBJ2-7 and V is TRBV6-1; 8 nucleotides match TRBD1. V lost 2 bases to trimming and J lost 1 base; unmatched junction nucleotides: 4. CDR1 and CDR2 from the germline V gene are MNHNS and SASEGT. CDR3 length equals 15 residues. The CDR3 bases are TGTGCCAGCAGTGAAACCCGGACAGGGTCCTACGAGCAGTACTTC. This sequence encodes CASSETRTGSYEQYF.

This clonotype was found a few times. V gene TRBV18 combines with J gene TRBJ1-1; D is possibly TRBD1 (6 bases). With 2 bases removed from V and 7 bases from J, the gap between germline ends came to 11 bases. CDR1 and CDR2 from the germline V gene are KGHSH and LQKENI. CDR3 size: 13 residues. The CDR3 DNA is TGTGCCAGCTCACCAGCGGGACATAATGAAGCTTTCTTT. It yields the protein CASSPAGHNEAFF.